These T cell receptor beta chains were read from a single sample in a study of T cell changes during pregnancy in multiple sclerosis. Only in-frame clones appear in the TCRdb table, and some are missing; sequencing was by immunoSEQ multiplex PCR. Found here are 35,000 to 55,000 clones, roughly 90% of them singletons; the top ten hold 0.52%. The sequences come from CD4+ T cells from peripheral blood mononuclear cells, collected in the third trimester of pregnancy. Receptors originate from a female donor with multiple sclerosis, enrolled in a pregnancy study. Both conserved end residues are part of each CDR3. D genes are given only for firm matches. The size field is filled for only some rows; it gives once, few, many or a size class.

J: TRBJ1-1; size: .; D: .; V: TRBV6-6; DNA: TGTGCCAGCAGGGGCGACGGAACTCGTCCTGAAGCTTTCTTT; CDR3: CASRGDGTRPEAFF
J: TRBJ2-1; size: .; D: .; V: TRBV7-3; DNA: TGTGCCAGCAGCTTAGATCGGTGGAGCAATGAGCAGTTCTTC; CDR3: CASSLDRWSNEQFF
J: TRBJ2-2; size: .; D: .; V: TRBV29-1; DNA: TGCAGCGTTGTCAGACAGAACACCGGGGAGCTGTTTTTT; CDR3: CSVVRQNTGELFF
J: TRBJ1-2; size: .; D: .; V: TRBV29-1; DNA: TGCAGCGTTCCAATCTCGGACTATGGCTACACCTTC; CDR3: CSVPISDYGYTF
J: TRBJ2-7; size: once; D: .; V: TRBV7-9; DNA: TGTGCCAGCAGCCCCGGGGCAGGGGTCTCCTACGAGCAGTACTTC; CDR3: CASSPGAGVSYEQYF
J: TRBJ2-7; size: .; D: TRBD2; V: TRBV9; DNA: TGTGCCAGCAGCCCCCCAGGTAGCGGGACCTACGAGCAGTACTTC; CDR3: CASSPPGSGTYEQYF
J: TRBJ2-1; size: .; D: TRBD2; V: TRBV9; DNA: TGTGCCAGCAGCGTAGAGGGCGGGAGTGGTAATGAGCAGTTCTTC; CDR3: CASSVEGGSGNEQFF
J: TRBJ2-7; size: .; D: .; V: TRBV18; DNA: TGTGCCAGCTCGCAGGGCAACAGCTACGAGCAGTACTTC; CDR3: CASSQGNSYEQYF
J: TRBJ1-5; size: .; D: .; V: TRBV19; DNA: TGTGCCAGTAGCGATCGAGGGTTCGGCAATCAGCCCCAGCATTTT; CDR3: CASSDRGFGNQPQHF
J: TRBJ1-5; size: .; D: .; V: TRBV18; DNA: TGTGCCAGCTCATTCAACTCGGATCAGCCCCAGCATTTT; CDR3: CASSFNSDQPQHF
J: TRBJ2-7; size: .; D: TRBD2; V: TRBV25-1; DNA: TGTGCCAGCAGTGTGCCGGGGGGGTACGAGCAGTACTTC; CDR3: CASSVPGGYEQYF
J: TRBJ1-1; size: .; D: .; V: TRBV5-1; DNA: TGCGCCAGCAGCTTGGTGGGGGGAAAAACGAACACTGAAGCTTTCTTT; CDR3: CASSLVGGKTNTEAFF
J: TRBJ2-7; size: .; D: .; V: TRBV6-5; DNA: TGTGCCAGCAGCTCCCGGGAGAGGCTCTCCTACGAGCAGTACTTC; CDR3: CASSSRERLSYEQYF
J: TRBJ1-1; size: .; D: .; V: TRBV18; DNA: TGTGCCAGCTCACTGGATGTAGGGACTACTGAAGCTTTCTTT; CDR3: CASSLDVGTTEAFF
J: TRBJ2-7; size: .; D: .; V: TRBV5-4; DNA: TGTGCCAGCAGCTTGGCTGTCGGCTCCTACGAGCAGTACTTC; CDR3: CASSLAVGSYEQYF
J: TRBJ1-4; size: .; D: .; V: TRBV5-5; DNA: TGTGCCAGCAGCGAGCCGACCGGGACCGCGGGGGAAAAACTGTTTTTT; CDR3: CASSEPTGTAGEKLFF
J: TRBJ2-1; size: .; D: .; V: TRBV6-1; DNA: TGTGCCAGCAGTTTATCAGGGGATCGTAGCAATGAGCAGTTCTTC; CDR3: CASSLSGDRSNEQFF
J: TRBJ2-7; size: .; D: .; V: TRBV14; DNA: TGTGCCAGCAGCCAAGTAGGGGGACGAAACGAGCAGTACTTC; CDR3: CASSQVGGRNEQYF
J: TRBJ2-7; size: .; D: .; V: TRBV14; DNA: TGTGCCAGCAGCCAATATTACGAGCAGTACTTC; CDR3: CASSQYYEQYF
J: TRBJ1-2; size: .; D: TRBD1; V: TRBV29-1; DNA: TGCAGCGCGGCCCAGGGGGACGGTGGCTACACCTTC; CDR3: CSAAQGDGGYTF
J: TRBJ2-7; size: .; D: .; V: TRBV11-2; DNA: TGTGCCAGCAGCTTAAATCTCAACAGCTACGAGCAGTACTTC; CDR3: CASSLNLNSYEQYF
J: TRBJ2-1; size: .; D: .; V: TRBV5-1; DNA: TGCGCCAGCAGCTTTGAGGGAAACAATGAGCAGTTCTTC; CDR3: CASSFEGNNEQFF
J: TRBJ2-7; size: .; D: .; V: TRBV5-1; DNA: TGCGCCAGCAGCGTCGGGGATACAGCCTACGAGCAGTACTTC; CDR3: CASSVGDTAYEQYF
J: TRBJ2-5; size: .; D: TRBD2; V: TRBV7-2; DNA: TGTGCCAGCAGCTCCTCACTAGCGGGAGGGCCGGGAGAGACCCAGTACTTC; CDR3: CASSSSLAGGPGETQYF
J: TRBJ1-2; size: few; D: .; V: TRBV7-9; DNA: TGTGCCAGCTCCCGAGGGCTTAACTATGGCTACACCTTC; CDR3: CASSRGLNYGYTF
J: TRBJ1-5; size: once; D: TRBD1; V: TRBV7-9; DNA: TGTGCCAGCAGCCCTTCGGACAGGGGGCCTGGCAATCAGCCCCAGCATTTT; CDR3: CASSPSDRGPGNQPQHF
J: TRBJ2-1; size: .; D: TRBD2; V: TRBV4-3; DNA: TGCGCCAGCAGCCAAGATTGGGCGGGGGACCGTCGGGATGAGCAGTTCTTC; CDR3: CASSQDWAGDRRDEQFF
J: TRBJ2-1; size: .; D: TRBD2; V: TRBV6-6; DNA: TGTGCCAGCACCCAAAATAGCGGGAGATCCTACAATGAGCAGTTCTTC; CDR3: CASTQNSGRSYNEQFF
J: TRBJ2-7; size: .; D: TRBD2; V: TRBV7-3; DNA: TGTGCCAGCAGCCCTAGCGGAACTACATCCTACGAGCAGTACTTC; CDR3: CASSPSGTTSYEQYF
J: TRBJ2-7; size: .; D: TRBD1; V: TRBV7-3; DNA: TGTGCCAGCAGCCATCCCGAGACAGGGACCTACGAGCAGTACTTC; CDR3: CASSHPETGTYEQYF
J: TRBJ2-5; size: .; D: TRBD2; V: TRBV14; DNA: TGTGCCAGCAGCTGGACTAGCGGGAGGAAAGAGACCCAGTACTTC; CDR3: CASSWTSGRKETQYF